This T cell receptor (beta chain) appears in the sequencing data of a study of cytomegalovirus exposure and HLA in healthy donors (dated by TCRdb to about 2017). Regarding the research as a whole: According to a later analysis, the 110 or so validation repertoires were produced on the same platform as the 700 or so repertoires of the first cohort. The study aimed to test whether cataloging public T cell receptors could reveal signatures of past pathogen exposure. A separate validation cohort of 100 to 150 different subjects was used in addition to the roughly 720-subject first cohort. To predict cytomegalovirus infection status, the study brought together high-throughput TCR immunosequencing, statistical association of individual TCRs with disease status, and machine learning.

General conclusions and limits of the study: In vitro tests confirmed that a few of the cytomegalovirus-associated TCR beta chains recognize cytomegalovirus antigens. According to the authors, the approach could potentially be generalized to other disease states and immunological phenotypes. Across donors, most TCR sequences were observed very rarely, whereas some public TCRs were present in many individuals. The classifier was reported to diagnose cytomegalovirus status with high specificity and sensitivity in both the original cohort and the validation cohort. All 120 or so repertoires were used to score co-occurrence in the validation cohort in a later analysis, because that analysis had no HLA typing for the cohort. A later analysis found that TCRs clustered in the first cohort also tended to co-occur in the roughly 110 validation repertoires, with 94% of cluster scores above 0. A total of 150 or so TCR beta chains were listed by the study as associated with cytomegalovirus.

This clone came up a few times. Its recognized antigen is unknown. No much larger clonotype is one base removed from it; base qualities were not supplied. The library was generated by the immunoSEQ multiplex PCR assay. The authors' pipeline ran thus. To diagnose cytomegalovirus status from the catalog of TCR beta chain sequences, a statistical classification framework was built. Sourced from immuneACCESS, this table was stored by TCRdb with only in-frame sequences that have V and J called. A share of the clones is absent; for the studies checked, an unresolved V gene accounts for under half, and the remainder has no known explanation. V, J and clone size are those of that table, while D and trimming were read from the DNA. The sample table holds about 200,000 clones, of which almost 90% were seen once. The top ten clonotypes cover 2.9% of the sample. CDR1 SEHNR and CDR2 FQNEAQ were looked up in the germline V gene (reference sequence). From cysteine to phenylalanine, the CDR3 is 14 amino acids long. The CDR3 DNA has 42 bases and is translated from base 1. At the junction V is shortened by 4 bases and J by 2 bases, with 12 bases in between.

The donors were included in the validation cohort of some 120 subjects, a group kept apart from the roughly 670-subject first cohort. The sequence links TRBV7-9 to TRBJ2-7; perhaps TRBD2 is the D gene, with 5 bases matching. Material: PBMCs. The receptor was isolated from a woman aged 18-29 years in good health and CMV-seronegative. The DNA sequence is as follows: TGTGCCAGCAGCTCCTTAGCGACCCCCTACGAGCAGTACTTC. This gives the protein CASSSLATPYEQYF. The full variable domain, with segments outside the CDR3 supplied by the reference TRBV7-9 and TRBJ2-7 proteins, appears as DTGVSQNPRHKITKRGQNVTFRCDPISEHNRLYWYRQTLGQGPEFLTYFQNEAQLEKSRLLSDRFSAERPKGSFSTLEIQRTEQGDSAMYLCASSSLATPYEQYFGPGTRLTVT.